This TCR beta chain was identified in a study of T cells in localized non-small cell lung cancer. Study findings and constraints: Uninvolved adjacent lung, not tumor, had the highest T cell clonality. A median of around 60 clones ranked among the top 100 in tumor appeared in adjacent lung.

A word on this clone: The antigen remains undetermined.

The protocol was immunoSEQ multiplex PCR, while the TCRdb copy is restricted to in-frame clones and leaves out a portion. The sample lists under 40,000 clones, 65% to 90% occurring once. This TCR came from a male donor aged 60 or over with stage III lung adenocarcinoma. The sample consisted of peripheral blood, taken before any cancer treatment.

The CDR3 protein is CASSEETGNYGYTF. The CDR3 coding sequence is TGCGCCAGCTCCGAAGAGACAGGGAACTATGGCTACACCTTC. The J gene is TRBJ1-2, the V gene TRBV10-1; 7 bases match TRBD1. Trimming at V came to 8 bases and at J to 2 bases, leaving 8 bases not matched to a gene. Germline-derived CDR1 and CDR2 are WNHNN and SYGVQD (reference sequence). The CDR3 totals 14 residues.